A single sample is the source of the 10 T cell receptor beta chains below, sequenced in a study of shared clonotypes between healthy human individuals. Sequencing used immunoSEQ multiplex PCR; TCRdb keeps in-frame clones, though not all of them. The sample holds some 470,000 clones, roughly four fifths seen once. Sequenced material: PBMCs. These receptor sequences come from a woman aged 40 to 49 in good health. Some clones in this sample may be carry-over from other donors' samples.

The chain combines TRBV5-1 with TRBJ2-3; weak D call: TRBD1 (6 bases). The V and J ends lost 2 bases and 13 bases respectively, with 23 bases between them. Germline V gives CDR1 SGHRS, CDR2 YFSETQ. The CDR3 extends over 15 amino acids. The CDR3 sequence: CASSFGTRSESREYF. The CDR3 nucleotides read TGCGCCAGCAGCTTTGGGACACGGAGTGAGTCTAGGGAGTATTTT.

The V gene is TRBV28, the J gene TRBJ1-4; tentative D call: TRBD1 (5 bases). CDR1 and CDR2 (germline): MDHEN, SYDVKM. V lost 4 bases, J lost 7 bases, and 13 bases lay in between. This CDR3 is built from 14 residues. DNA for the CDR3: TGTGCCAGCAGTTCCGGACAACTTTTTGAAAAACTGTTTTTT. Encoded protein: CASSSGQLFEKLFF.

The chain links TRBV7-2 to TRBJ1-3; D remains unclear. Germline lookup yields CDR1 SGHTA and CDR2 FQGNSA. The CDR3 sequence is 14 residues long. Trimming took 4 bases from V and 0 from J, leaving 7 bases between them. The CDR3 protein is CASSYSFSGNTIYF. The CDR3 DNA sequence: TGTGCCAGCAGCTATAGCTTCTCTGGAAACACCATATATTTT. The full variable domain, in which reference TRBV7-2 and TRBJ1-3 provide the parts outside the CDR3, is GAGVSQSPSNKVTEKGKDVELRCDPISGHTALYWYRQSLGQGLEFLIYFQGNSAPDKSGLPSDRFSAERTGGSVSTLTIQRTQQEDSAVYLCASSYSFSGNTIYFGEGSWLTVV.

This chain connects TRBV10-1 to TRBJ1-5, with D perhaps TRBD1 (5 bases). V lost 0 bases and J 5 bases, leaving 5 bases between the germline ends. This CDR3 is built from 13 residues. Per the germline V gene, CDR1 is WNHNN and CDR2 is SYGVQD (reference sequence). CDR3 in DNA: TGCGCCAGCAGTGAGTCGGGGGATCAGCCCCAGCATTTT. Encoded protein: CASSESGDQPQHF.

The chain has TRBV9 and TRBJ2-3, with D hard to call. The CDR3 is 14 residues long. The germline CDR1 and CDR2 sequences are SGDLS and YYNGEE. The V gene lost 6 bases and the J gene lost 0 bases, with 11 bases spanning the gap. CDR3 region: CASTLGASTDTQYF. CDR3 sequence (DNA): TGTGCCAGCACCCTCGGTGCAAGCACAGATACGCAGTATTTT.

This sequence joins TRBV27 and TRBJ2-7; perhaps TRBD2 as D (6 bases). Trimming shortened V by 6 bases and J by 0 bases, and 15 bases separated the two germline ends. Germline CDR1 is MNHEY and CDR2 is SMNVEV (reference sequence). The CDR3 contains 15 residues. CDR3 amino acids: CASRIAGTRSYEQYF. Written as DNA, the CDR3 is TGTGCCAGCAGAATCGCCGGGACTCGCTCCTACGAGCAGTACTTC.

This sequence joins TRBV7-2 and TRBJ1-5; 8 nucleotides line up with TRBD1. CDR1 and CDR2 from the germline V gene are SGHTA and FQGNSA. The CDR3 consists of 16 residues. After removal of 2 bases from V and 6 bases from J, the junction contained 9 bases not matched to a gene. The CDR3 region is CASSLYVTGVGQPQHF. The DNA of the CDR3 is TGTGCCAGCAGCTTATACGTGACAGGGGTGGGTCAGCCCCAGCATTTT.

This clone was seen a few times. The chain combines TRBV7-3 with TRBJ1-1; no firm D call. V was cut by 5 bases and J by 4 bases, with 11 bases left in between. CDR3 size: 13 residues. Germline V gives CDR1 SGHTA, CDR2 FQGTGA. CDR3 sequence reads: CASSRTRGTEAFF. CDR3 DNA: TGTGCCAGCAGCCGAACCCGGGGCACTGAAGCTTTCTTT.

The gene calls are TRBV2 and TRBJ2-2; 8 nucleotides align to TRBD1. V shed 8 bases, J shed 1 base, and the junction held 6 bases outside the gene matches. Germline lookup yields CDR1 SNHLY and CDR2 FYNNEI. There are 15 residues in the CDR3. CDR3 sequence (DNA): TGTGCCAGCGGGGGGACAGGTGGGAACACCGGGGAGCTGTTTTTT. Translation gives CASGGTGGNTGELFF.

As for this clone: The likely explanation is a read error, given a far larger clone one base away. The V and J genes are TRBV2 and TRBJ2-5; 8 positions agree with TRBD1. The J call may be incorrect, as the DNA end agrees better with TRBJ2-7. Germline loops: CDR1 SNHLY, CDR2 FYNNEI. The CDR3 has 19 residues. CDR3 protein: CASRPGQEFDWLTSYEQYF. CDR3 coding DNA: TGTGCCAGCAGACCGGGACAGGAGTTTGATTGGCTGACCTCCTACGAGCAGTACTTC.